This T cell receptor (beta chain) derives from a study of T-cell memory formation after mild COVID-19. The study's findings and limits: CD4+ contracting clones lay mainly in CM and EM, CD8+ ones in EMRA.

This clonotype has just a few counts. What it recognizes is unknown. TCRdb passed the 5' RACE reads through MiXCR, listing each CDR3 protein once. This sample has 290,000 or so distinct CDR3 sequences, with just under 20% found just once. CDR3 length: 14 residues. The germline V gene encodes CDR1 KGHDR and CDR2 SFDVKD. The V end was cut by 3 bases, the J end by 8 bases, with 15 bases between. The sequencing sample was made of PBMCs or a T cell subset sorted from them (not recorded which). The receptor's source is a man aged 18-30 years who had mild COVID-19 (a few samples of this study predate the infection). Cell type and time point are not known. The chain carries TRBV24-1 and TRBJ2-5, with a tentative D call TRBD2 (6 bases). The CDR3 region has the DNA TGTGCCACCAGTGATCCGGGACTTGGAGACACCCAGTACTTC. Translation gives CATSDPGLGDTQYF.